This TCR beta chain was captured by sequencing in a study of blood T cell repertoires in COVID-19 (dated by TCRdb to the early 2020s). Notes on the research overall: Samples from collaborators originated in the United States, Italy and Spain and spanned both the acute and convalescent phases of COVID-19. The material from the prospective study consisted of cDNA or gDNA derived from T cells, B-cell-depleted T cells, or PBMCs. Subjects who had been exposed to COVID-19, were actively infected with it, or had recovered from it provided the deeply sampled blood TCRbeta repertoires that made up the dataset. The repertoires were released in a freely available public database meant as a resource for research on the immune response to SARS-CoV-2. Samples were obtained from the ongoing ImmuneRACE study (first 160 participants) and from some 1,200 subjects provided by 6 global collaborators. Nearly every sample came with metadata listing a de-identified subject ID, COVID-19 status, age in years and sex. HLA class I and class II types, where available, came from metadata supplied by the sample provider rather than from assay-based typing.

CDR1 and CDR2 were assigned from the germline V gene as SGDLS and YYNGEE. The CDR3, from cysteine to phenylalanine, totals 15 residues. The retained sequence is limited to the CDR3, 45 bases, with the frame set at the first base. Unmatched junction bases come to 5, with V trimmed by 3 bases and J by 2 bases. TCRbeta CDR3 regions were amplified from genomic DNA using the immunoSEQ Assay, a bias-controlled multiplex PCR. The source study handled its data this way. Nucleated cell counts per sample were estimated from amplification of reference gene primers within the assay. To quantify the absolute abundance of each unique TCRbeta CDR3 rearrangement, sequence reads were collapsed and filtered. Productive Simpson clonality was computed per sample as the square root of Simpson's diversity index over productive rearrangements. TCRdb obtained this table from immuneACCESS and retained in-frame rearrangements with V and J assigned. These tables miss some clones; where compared with another copy, unresolved V genes account for less than half of the shortfall, and the remainder is unexplained. V, J and clone size derive from that table, while D and trimming were established from the DNA sequence. In this sample the table shows around 310,000 clones, 80% to 90% of which occur a single time. The leading ten clones occupy over 4.5% of the sample.

On this clone: Its antigen is unknown. No quality values exist for individual bases; no much larger clone is one base distant.

Participants in the prospective study were aged about 18 to 90 years, lived in about two dozen United States geographic areas, and enrolled through a virtual design. In the prospective study, cohorts were assigned on the basis of participant-reported clinical history obtained from a screening survey and a study questionnaire. For ImmuneRACE Cohort 3, a participant was defined as recovered based on two consecutive negative NP/OP PCR tests, clearance by a healthcare professional, or resolution of symptoms. Each participant in the prospective study had whole blood, serum and a nasopharyngeal or oropharyngeal swab collected by mobile phlebotomists. Additional blood draws and questionnaires over an approximately two-month period could optionally be provided by prospective study participants. Before DNA extraction, blood samples from the prospective study were shipped at room temperature or frozen. Broad study findings and their caveats: The quantity of clinical and demographic metadata differed by source and by participant and was supplied without curation.

This TCR derives from a man aged 30 to 39 who had recovered from COVID-19. Material for sequencing was PBMCs or T cells enriched from blood (not recorded which). The chain is encoded by TRBV9 joined to TRBJ2-5, with TRBD1 matching 9 junction bases. The CDR3 is CASSDRDRDQETQYF. The DNA is as follows: TGTGCCAGCAGCGACCGGGACAGGGATCAAGAGACCCAGTACTTC.